This passage covers 19 T cell receptor beta chains from one sample sequenced in a study of blood T cell repertoires in COVID-19 (dated by TCRdb to the early 2020s). Library preparation employed the immunoSEQ multiplex PCR assay. Drawn from immuneACCESS, this table holds only the in-frame rearrangements with V and J called that TCRdb kept. Clones are partly lost; checked studies trace under half to an unresolved V gene and leave the rest unexplained. The sample profile shows fewer than 650,000 clones; roughly 89% of them were found once. The top ten clonotypes cover roughly 7.3% of the sample. The material sequenced was peripheral blood. These receptors originate from a woman aged 50 to 60 with COVID-19, enrolled during active disease.

As DNA, the CDR3 is TGTGCCACCAGTGATGATACAGCTGCGAACACCGGGGAGCTGTTTTTT. This codes for CATSDDTAANTGELFF. This rearrangement joins TRBV24-1 to TRBJ2-2; D call uncertain. The CDR3 totals 16 residues. Trimming removed 3 bases at V and 0 bases at J, with 10 bases between. Germline V lookup: CDR1 KGHDR, CDR2 SFDVKD.

This clone has a single count. The chain joins TRBV9 to TRBJ2-7; 8 bases align to TRBD2. Germline V CDR1 and CDR2: SGDLS, YYNGEE. Unmatched junction bases numbered 5, after V lost 4 bases and J lost 5 bases. This CDR3 comprises 13 residues. The CDR3 coding sequence is TGTGCCAGCAGCCCGGGGGGGTCGGACGAGCAGTACTTC. As protein: CASSPGGSDEQYF.

The chain combines TRBV6-5 with TRBJ1-2; 8 positions agree with TRBD1. This CDR3 comprises 14 residues. Germline lookup yields CDR1 MNHEY and CDR2 SVGAGI. V lost 2 bases and J lost 7; bases outside the gene matches: 6. In nucleotides, the CDR3 is TGTGCCAGCAGTTACGGACAGGGTTCCTCTGGCTACACCTTC. This gives the protein CASSYGQGSSGYTF.

This clone is a singleton in its sample. The gene calls are TRBV5-1 and TRBJ1-6; 11 bases are shared with TRBD1. CDR3 length equals 15 residues. With V trimmed by 4 bases and J by 7 bases, 4 bases remained unmatched. Germline CDR1 reads SGHRS; CDR2 reads YFSETQ. In DNA form, the CDR3 reads TGCGCCAGCAGCGCGGGACAGGGGGTAAATTCACCCCTCCACTTT. Translation: CASSAGQGVNSPLHF.

This chain joins TRBV19 and TRBJ2-3, with a possible D match to TRBD2 (7 bases). Per germline, CDR1 LNHDA and CDR2 SQIVND (reference sequence). CDR3 length: 16 residues. With 3 bases removed from V and 2 bases from J, the gap between germline ends came to 15 bases. Here the CDR3 DNA reads TGTGCCAGTAGTATCTCGCGTGGGGGGGCCACAGATACGCAGTATTTT. Residues: CASSISRGGATDTQYF.

This clone came up a few times. The genes are TRBV19 and TRBJ2-1; D gene ambiguous. CDR1 and CDR2 from the germline V gene are LNHDA and SQIVND (reference sequence). This CDR3 is 14 amino acids long. V was clipped by 6 bases and J by 3 bases, with 12 bases between them. CDR3 protein: CASSDPYFYNEQFF. CDR3 sequence (DNA): TGTGCCAGTAGCGATCCCTACTTCTACAATGAGCAGTTCTTC. Based on the CDR3 plus reference TRBV19 and TRBJ2-1, the full variable domain is DGGITQSPKYLFRKEGQNVTLSCEQNLNHDAMYWYRQDPGQGLRLIYYSQIVNDFQKGDIAEGYSVSREKKESFPLTVTSAQKNPTAFYLCASSDPYFYNEQFFGPGTRLTVL.

This clone was observed once. The rearrangement links TRBV5-4 to TRBJ1-3; 9 positions agree with TRBD1. In germline, CDR1 is SGHNT, CDR2 YYREEE (reference sequence). With 3 bases clipped from V and 5 bases from J, the junction kept 12 bases outside the gene matches. The CDR3 sequence is 17 residues long. This CDR3 reads CASSSADRDRDRNTIYF. The CDR3 DNA reads as TGTGCCAGCAGCTCCGCTGACCGGGACAGGGATCGAAACACCATATATTTT.

There are a few counts of this clone. V and J are TRBV7-9 and TRBJ1-6; maybe TRBD1 (6 bases). Germline CDR1 and CDR2: SEHNR and FQNEAQ (reference sequence). The CDR3 has 19 residues. V lost 2 bases, J lost 0 bases, and 17 bases lay in between. CDR3 sequence (DNA): TGTGCCAGCAGCTTAACGGGTGGGGGCCCGCGCTCCTATAATTCACCCCTCCACTTT. Translating it yields CASSLTGGGPRSYNSPLHF.

This chain connects TRBV2 to TRBJ1-6; D uncertain. Trimming removed 7 bases from V and 8 bases from J, with 12 bases in between. The CDR3 consists of 13 residues. The V gene's germline CDR1 is SNHLY and CDR2 FYNNEI. CDR3: CASKVEGHSPLHF. CDR3 coding DNA: TGTGCCAGCAAGGTGGAGGGTCATTCACCCCTCCACTTT.

The chain has TRBV5-1 and TRBJ1-1, with D perhaps TRBD1 (6 bases). Per germline, CDR1 SGHRS and CDR2 YFSETQ. This CDR3 region has 13 residues. The germline V and J ends were trimmed by 7 bases and 1 base, with 11 bases remaining between them. The CDR3 loop reads CASGVQGNTEAFF. CDR3 in DNA: TGCGCCAGCGGCGTACAGGGGAACACTGAAGCTTTCTTT.

The J gene is TRBJ1-1, the V gene TRBV30; D ambiguous. Germline lookup yields CDR1 GTSNPN and CDR2 SVGIG (reference sequence). The CDR3 sequence is 12 residues long. Deletions cut 2 bases from V and 8 bases from J, with 12 bases between. CDR3 in DNA: TGTGCCTGGAGTTCACTCCCCCCCGAAGCTTTCTTT. Its protein is CAWSSLPPEAFF.

The J gene is TRBJ2-5, the V gene TRBV7-6, with a possible D match to TRBD1 (5 bases). The CDR3 is 15 amino acids. Looked up from germline, CDR1 is SGHVS and CDR2 is FNYEAQ. Between the trimmed V and J ends, which lost 5 bases and 2 bases, there was a span of 15 bases. The DNA for the CDR3 is TGTGCCAGCAGCCACCTACCAAGGGGTCAAGAGACCCAGTACTTC. It specifies CASSHLPRGQETQYF.

The CDR3 region is CASSSAAGGAQNEQFF. CDR3 coding DNA: TGTGCCAGCAGCTCGGCTGCCGGGGGGGCGCAAAATGAGCAGTTCTTC. J is TRBJ2-1 and V is TRBV13, with 8 bases that match TRBD2. This CDR3 region has 16 residues. V trimming: 4 bases; J trimming: 7 bases; junction bases outside the gene matches: 12. In germline, CDR1 is PRHDT, CDR2 FYEKMQ (reference sequence).

This clone was found once. This chain connects TRBV3-1 (or the pseudogene TRBV3-2) to TRBJ2-1, with 12 bases aligning to TRBD2. The CDR3 length is 15 residues. The V gene's germline CDR1 is LGHDT and CDR2 YNNKEL (reference sequence). V shed 4 bases and J 8 bases; nucleotides not matched to a gene: 6. The CDR3 coding sequence is TGTGCCAGCAGCCCTGGGACTAGCGGGCGGGATGAGCAGTTCTTC. This codes for CASSPGTSGRDEQFF.

The chain recombines TRBV5-1 with TRBJ2-1, with D maybe TRBD2 (6 bases). Germline CDR1 and CDR2: SGHRS and YFSETQ. V lost 5 bases, J lost 9 bases, and 15 bases lay in between. The length of the CDR3 is 13 residues. The CDR3 nucleotides read TGCGCCAGCAGAACGGGGGAATGGGGTGAGCAGTTCTTC. This translates into CASRTGEWGEQFF.

This chain connects TRBV15 to TRBJ2-1, with D possibly matching TRBD1 (5 bases). The CDR3 sequence is 16 residues long. The germline V and J ends were trimmed by 6 bases and 2 bases, with 17 bases remaining between them. Germline CDR1 and CDR2: LNHNV and YYDKDF (reference sequence). DNA of the CDR3: TGTGCCACCAGTATGTCAGGGAAGGGGCCCTACAATGAGCAGTTCTTC. It specifies CATSMSGKGPYNEQFF.

The V and J genes are TRBV12-5 and TRBJ1-4, with 8 nucleotides matching TRBD1. This CDR3 comprises 16 residues. Germline V gene sequence: CDR1 LGHNT, CDR2 FRNRAP. Unmatched junction bases numbered 6, after V lost 1 base and J lost 5 bases. The CDR3: CASGLDRGALNEKLFF. The CDR3 coding sequence is TGTGCTAGTGGTTTGGACAGGGGGGCGTTAAATGAAAAACTGTTTTTT.

The gene calls are TRBV2 and TRBJ1-2; a weak D match, TRBD1 (5 bases). The germline gives CDR1 SNHLY, CDR2 FYNNEI. The CDR3 contains 12 residues. Trimming pared 7 bases from V and 7 bases from J, leaving 13 bases between. The CDR3 protein is CASNLGVGGYTF. The CDR3 DNA sequence: TGTGCCAGCAACCTAGGGGTGGGTGGCTACACCTTC.

This chain joins TRBV21-1 and TRBJ2-3; no check of the table's D call, TRBD1, against the DNA was made. TRBV21-1 is labeled a pseudogene. The CDR3 is 18 amino acids. Here the CDR3 reads CASSKDLGQGVPTDTQYF. The CDR3 DNA is TGTGCCAGCAGCAAAGATCTAGGCCAGGGGGTTCCCACAGATACGCAGTATTTT.